This T cell receptor beta chain derives from a study of cytomegalovirus exposure and HLA in healthy donors. Study-level information: Within an early data release were 85 million or so unique TCRs drawn from HLA-typed donors. General study findings and limits: Within an earlier analysis, most TCR beta V segments proved productive either about 90% or about 30% of the time.

CDR1 and CDR2 from the germline V gene are MNHEY and SMNVEV (reference sequence). V was clipped by 4 bases and J by 1 base; unmatched bases: 5. This CDR3 is 16 amino acids long. Primers for the PCR totalled 60 Vbeta and 13 Jbeta. Sequencing was performed with immunoSEQ multiplex PCR; in TCRdb, only in-frame clones are kept and a portion is missing. The sample has 90,000 to 100,000 clones. On this clone itself: Antigen unknown.

This chain connects TRBV27 to TRBJ2-3; TRBD2 matches 10 bases. The sample taken for sequencing was PBMCs. This receptor was identified in a woman under 40 in good health and CMV-seronegative. The CDR3 bases are TGTGCCAGCAGTTCCTACGGGACTAGCGGCACAGATACGCAGTATTTT. This sequence encodes CASSSYGTSGTDTQYF.